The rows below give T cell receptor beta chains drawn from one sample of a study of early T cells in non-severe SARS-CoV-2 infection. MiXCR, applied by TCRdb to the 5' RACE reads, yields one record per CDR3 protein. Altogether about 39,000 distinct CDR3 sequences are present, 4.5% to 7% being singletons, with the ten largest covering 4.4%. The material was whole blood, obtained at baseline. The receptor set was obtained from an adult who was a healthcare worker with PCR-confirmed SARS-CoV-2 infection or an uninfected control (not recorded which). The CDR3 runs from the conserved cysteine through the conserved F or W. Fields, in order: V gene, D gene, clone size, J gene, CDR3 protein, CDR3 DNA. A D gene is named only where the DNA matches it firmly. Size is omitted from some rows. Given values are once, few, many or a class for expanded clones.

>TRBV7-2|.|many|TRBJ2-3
CASSSFTSSTDTQYF
TGTGCCAGCAGCTCCTTTACTTCTAGCACAGATACGCAGTATTTT
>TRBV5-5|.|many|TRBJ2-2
CASRVWGPNTGELFF
TGTGCCAGCAGGGTTTGGGGACCGAACACCGGGGAGCTGTTTTTT
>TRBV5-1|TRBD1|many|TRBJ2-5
CASRGGRTQETQYF
TGCGCCAGCCGAGGGGGCCGAACTCAAGAGACCCAGTACTTC
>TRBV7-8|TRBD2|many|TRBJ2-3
CASSLDGLAGGRDTQYF
TGTGCCAGCAGCTTAGACGGACTAGCGGGGGGAAGAGATACGCAGTATTTT
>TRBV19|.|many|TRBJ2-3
CASKKGLLRTDTQYF
TGTGCCAGTAAGAAGGGACTCTTGCGCACAGATACGCAGTATTTT
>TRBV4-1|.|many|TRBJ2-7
CASSPSLKGKSSYEQYF
TGCGCCAGCAGCCCAAGCCTGAAAGGGAAGAGCTCCTACGAGCAGTACTTC
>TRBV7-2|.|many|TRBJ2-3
CASSLGGSTADTQYF
TGTGCCAGCAGCTTAGGGGGCAGCACCGCAGATACGCAGTATTTT
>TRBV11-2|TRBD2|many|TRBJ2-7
CASSLEGTSGSYEQYF
TGTGCCAGCAGCTTAGAAGGTACTAGCGGGTCCTACGAGCAGTACTTC
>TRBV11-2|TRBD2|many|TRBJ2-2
CASSSSGRSDTGELFF
TGTGCCAGCAGCAGTAGCGGGAGGTCAGACACCGGGGAGCTGTTTTTT
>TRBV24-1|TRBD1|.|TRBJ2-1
CATSDLKGQGADEQFF
TGTGCCACCAGTGATTTGAAAGGACAGGGGGCTGATGAGCAGTTCTTC
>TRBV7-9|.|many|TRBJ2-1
CASSLALNEQFF
TGTGCCAGCAGCCTGGCCCTCAATGAGCAGTTCTTC
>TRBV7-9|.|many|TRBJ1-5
CASSFGQSNQPQHF
TGTGCCAGCAGCTTCGGACAGAGCAATCAGCCCCAGCATTTT
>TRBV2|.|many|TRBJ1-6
CASMGPGVTSPLHF
TGTGCCAGCATGGGTCCGGGGGTCACTTCACCCCTCCACTTT
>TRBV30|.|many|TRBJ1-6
CAWSVPAGTMNSPLHF
TGTGCCTGGAGTGTTCCGGCAGGAACCATGAATTCACCCCTCCACTTT
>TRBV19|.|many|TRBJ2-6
CASKEFSGANVLTF
TGTGCCAGTAAAGAGTTCTCTGGGGCCAACGTCCTGACTTTC
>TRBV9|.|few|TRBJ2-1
CASSPPGLQQFF
TGTGCCAGCAGTCCACCGGGACTCCAGCAGTTCTTC
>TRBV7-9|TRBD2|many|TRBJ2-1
CASSLYFPGLAYNEQFF
TGTGCCAGCAGCTTATATTTTCCGGGACTAGCGTACAATGAGCAGTTCTTC
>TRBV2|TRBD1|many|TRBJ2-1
CASRMDRGVGEQFF
TGTGCCAGCAGGATGGACAGGGGAGTCGGAGAGCAGTTCTTC
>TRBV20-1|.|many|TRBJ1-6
CSAIGGRAPSGNSPLHF
TGCAGTGCTATTGGGGGCAGGGCCCCGAGTGGAAATTCACCCCTCCACTTT
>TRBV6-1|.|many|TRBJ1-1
CASPSMNTEAFF
TGTGCCAGCCCAAGTATGAACACTGAAGCTTTCTTT
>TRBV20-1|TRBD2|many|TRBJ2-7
CSATGTSGRSPEQYF
TGCAGTGCTACCGGGACTAGCGGGAGAAGTCCCGAGCAGTACTTC
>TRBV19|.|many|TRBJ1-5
CASSIWDSNQPQHF
TGTGCCAGTAGTATATGGGACAGCAATCAGCCCCAGCATTTT
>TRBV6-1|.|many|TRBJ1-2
CASRLEFNYGYTF
TGTGCCAGCAGATTGGAATTTAACTATGGCTACACCTTC
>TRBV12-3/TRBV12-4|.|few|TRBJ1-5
CASSFWGAGQPQHF
TGTGCCAGCAGTTTCTGGGGGGCCGGGCAGCCCCAGCATTTT
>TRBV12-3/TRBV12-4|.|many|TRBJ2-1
CASRPSGTSYNEQFF
TGTGCCAGCAGACCCAGCGGGACATCCTACAATGAGCAGTTCTTC
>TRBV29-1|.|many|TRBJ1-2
CSVKTAVYGYTF
TGCAGCGTCAAGACAGCCGTCTATGGCTACACCTTC
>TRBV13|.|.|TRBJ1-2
CASSLGSLYGYTF
TGTGCCAGCAGCTTAGGCTCGCTCTATGGCTACACCTTC
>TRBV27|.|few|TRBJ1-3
CASSSSDLRRVSGNTIYF
TGTGCCAGCAGTTCCTCGGACTTGAGGAGAGTCTCTGGAAACACCATATATTTT
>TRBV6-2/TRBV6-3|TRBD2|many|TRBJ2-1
CASSHRDSGRLGEQFF
TGTGCCAGCAGCCACCGCGATAGCGGGAGGCTGGGTGAGCAGTTCTTC
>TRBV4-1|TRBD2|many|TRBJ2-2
CASSHEGLRGTGELFF
TGCGCCAGCAGCCACGAGGGACTACGGGGCACCGGGGAGCTGTTTTTT
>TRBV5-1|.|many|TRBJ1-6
CASSLGQAYNSPLHF
TGCGCCAGCAGCTTGGGGCAGGCTTATAATTCACCCCTCCACTTT
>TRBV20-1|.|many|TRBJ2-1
CSARDRDKGTASDEQFF
TGCAGTGCTAGAGATCGGGATAAAGGGACCGCTTCGGATGAGCAGTTCTTC
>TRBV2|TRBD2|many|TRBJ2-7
CASCAGGALEQYF
TGTGCCAGCTGCGCGGGAGGGGCCTTGGAGCAGTACTTC
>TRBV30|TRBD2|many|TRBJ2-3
CAWSGRDKGRAQYF
TGTGCCTGGAGCGGGAGGGACAAAGGTCGGGCGCAGTATTTT
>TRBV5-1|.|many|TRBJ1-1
CASSSSGILNTEAFF
TGCGCCAGCAGCTCGTCTGGGATATTGAACACTGAAGCTTTCTTT
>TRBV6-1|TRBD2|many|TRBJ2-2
CASFGAGVLTGELFF
TGTGCCAGCTTTGGGGCGGGAGTACTGACCGGGGAGCTGTTTTTT
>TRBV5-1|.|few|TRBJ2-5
CASSYAETQYF
TGCGCCAGCAGCTACGCAGAGACCCAGTACTTC
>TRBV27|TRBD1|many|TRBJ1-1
CASSFRGMGTEAFF
TGTGCCAGCAGTTTCAGGGGGATGGGCACTGAAGCTTTCTTT
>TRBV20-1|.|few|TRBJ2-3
CSALWGDTQYF
TGCAGTGCCCTTTGGGGAGATACGCAGTATTTT
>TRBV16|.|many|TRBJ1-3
CASSQLGISGNTIYF
TGTGCCAGCAGCCAACTCGGCATCTCTGGAAACACCATATATTTT
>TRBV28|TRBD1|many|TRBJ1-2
CASSRDRDYGYTF
TGTGCCAGCAGCCGGGACAGGGATTATGGCTACACCTTC
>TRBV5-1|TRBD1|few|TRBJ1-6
CASSPGTATSYSPLHF
TGCGCCAGCAGCCCGGGGACAGCTACAAGTTATTCACCCCTCCACTTT
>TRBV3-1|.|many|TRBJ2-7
CASSPSKGHEQYF
TGTGCCAGCAGCCCGTCAAAGGGCCACGAGCAGTACTTC
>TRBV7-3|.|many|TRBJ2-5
CASSLSGGRETQYF
TGTGCCAGCAGCTTATCTGGGGGGCGGGAGACCCAGTACTTC
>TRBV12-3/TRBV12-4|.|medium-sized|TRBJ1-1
CASSFLWGLGTEAFF
TGTGCCAGCAGTTTTCTCTGGGGGCTGGGGACTGAAGCTTTCTTT
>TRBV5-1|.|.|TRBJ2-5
CASSSTPMKQETQYF
TGCGCCAGCAGCTCCACCCCGATGAAACAAGAGACCCAGTACTTC
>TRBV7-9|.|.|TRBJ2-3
CASSSPRGQADTQYF
TGTGCCAGCAGCTCGCCGCGGGGCCAGGCAGATACGCAGTATTTT
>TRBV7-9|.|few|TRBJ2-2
CASSSWGRNTGELFF
TGTGCCAGCAGCTCTTGGGGCAGAAACACCGGGGAGCTGTTTTTT
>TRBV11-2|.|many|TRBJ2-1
CASTFQRPGNEQFF
TGTGCCAGCACCTTTCAGAGGCCCGGCAATGAGCAGTTCTTC
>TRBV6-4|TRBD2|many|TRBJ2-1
CASSAGGSYNEQFF
TGTGCCAGCTCGGCGGGGGGGTCCTACAATGAGCAGTTCTTC
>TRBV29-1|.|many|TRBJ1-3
CSVESFTGNTIYF
TGCAGCGTTGAAAGTTTTACTGGAAACACCATATATTTT
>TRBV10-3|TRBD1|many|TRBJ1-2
CAIRAGQGNYGYTF
TGTGCCATCAGGGCGGGACAGGGGAACTATGGCTACACCTTC
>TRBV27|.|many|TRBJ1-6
CASSSRTRQAGSPLHF
TGTGCCAGCAGTTCCCGTACCCGACAGGCCGGTTCACCCCTCCACTTT
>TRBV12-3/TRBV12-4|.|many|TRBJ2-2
CASSLWGAGELFF
TGTGCCAGCAGTTTGTGGGGTGCCGGGGAGCTGTTTTTT
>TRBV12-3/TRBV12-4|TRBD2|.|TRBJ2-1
CASSLYGRSNEQFF
TGTGCCAGCAGTTTATACGGGAGGAGTAATGAGCAGTTCTTC
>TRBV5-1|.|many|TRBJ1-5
CASSLASGAAFHQPQHF
TGCGCCAGCAGCTTGGCATCGGGCGCCGCGTTCCATCAGCCCCAGCATTTT
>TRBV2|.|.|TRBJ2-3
CASSDDTFTDTQYF
TGTGCCAGCAGTGATGACACTTTCACAGATACGCAGTATTTT
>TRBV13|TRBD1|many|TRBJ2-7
CASSSDRGGMEQYF
TGTGCCAGCAGCTCCGACAGGGGCGGGATGGAGCAGTACTTC
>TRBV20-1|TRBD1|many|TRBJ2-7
CSARADRDRVSYEQYF
TGCAGTGCTAGGGCGGACCGGGACAGGGTCTCCTACGAGCAGTACTTC